One and the same sample provided the 6 T cell receptor beta chains below, sequenced in a study of cytomegalovirus exposure and HLA in healthy donors. Both 60 Vbeta primers and 13 Jbeta primers went into the PCR. The method was immunoSEQ multiplex PCR; TCRdb's version includes in-frame clones alone and lacks a portion of them. This table holds over 65,000 clones, 75% to 90% found once. The sequenced sample was PBMCs. The receptors shown here come from a human donor in good health.

This clone was recorded a few times. The gene calls are TRBV7-3 and TRBJ2-1; 12 bases align to TRBD2. After removal of 4 bases from V and 6 bases from J, the junction contained 1 base not matched to a gene. Germline V CDR1 and CDR2: SGHTA, FQGTGA. This CDR3 contains 14 residues. CDR3 sequence (DNA): TGTGCCAGCAGCTCTAGCGGGGGGGCCAATGAGCAGTTCTTC. This sequence encodes CASSSSGGANEQFF.

V is TRBV5-1 and J is TRBJ1-1; 9 bases are shared with TRBD1. The junction had 8 bases not matched to a gene; V was cut back by 4 bases and J by 1 base. The germline V gene encodes CDR1 SGHRS and CDR2 YFSETQ. The CDR3 runs to 16 residues. CDR3 sequence reads: CASSELTGGRNTEAFF. In nucleotides, the CDR3 is TGCGCCAGCAGCGAACTCACAGGGGGCAGGAACACTGAAGCTTTCTTT.

J is TRBJ1-2 and V is TRBV2; D gene ambiguous. The germline V and J ends were trimmed by 4 bases and 4 bases, with 7 bases remaining between them. CDR1 is SNHLY and CDR2 is FYNNEI in the germline V gene. The CDR3 contains 12 residues. The CDR3 DNA reads TGTGCCAGCAGTGGCCAGGCCTATGGCTACACCTTC. Translation: CASSGQAYGYTF.

The chain links TRBV9 to TRBJ2-7; the match to TRBD2 covers 8 bases. The germline gives CDR1 SGDLS, CDR2 YYNGEE. This CDR3 contains 11 residues. The J segment lost 6 bases and the V segment lost 7 bases, leaving 3 bases of the junction unmatched. The CDR3 reads CASARGGEQYF. The CDR3 DNA follows: TGTGCCAGCGCCCGGGGGGGCGAGCAGTACTTC.

As to this clone: It is unclear where the CDR3 begins or ends on the DNA, so no DNA is shown, and the CDR3 is as TCRdb lists it. The gene calls are TRBV7-3 and TRBJ2-2; TRBD2 is taken as the D call from the table, unchecked against the DNA. The V gene's germline CDR1 is SGHTA and CDR2 FQGTGA. The CDR3 has 13 residues if both end residues are counted. The CDR3 spells CASSLRRAGELFF.

This clone was observed once. V gene TRBV5-4 combines with J gene TRBJ2-7; possible D gene TRBD1, 6 bases. Germline CDR1 SGHNT, CDR2 YYREEE (reference sequence). The CDR3 is made up of 13 amino acids. V lost 5 bases to trimming and J lost 1 base, with 10 bases between them. CDR3 nucleotide sequence: TGTGCCAGCAGGGGCGGACAGTCCTACGAGCAGTACTTC. This codes for CASRGGQSYEQYF.